This T cell receptor beta chain is from a study of post-analysis software for immune sequencing data. This clonotype has only a few counts. Its antigen is as yet unknown. Germline lookup yields CDR1 DFQATT and CDR2 SNEGSKA (reference sequence). The CDR3 covers 12 residues. V was cut by 5 bases and J by 0 bases, with 6 bases left in between. TCR beta cDNA libraries had unique molecular identifiers. TCRdb itself ran the PCR reads through MiXCR, one entry per CDR3 protein. The table has about 570,000 distinct CDR3 sequences, approximately 31% seen once. The study's findings and limits: TRBV5-6, TRBV5-1 and TRBV20-1 were among four or five TRBV segments more frequent in patients than controls.

The V gene is TRBV20-1, the J gene TRBJ2-3; D ambiguous. This clonotype was obtained from a girl aged 2-17 years with multiple sclerosis. The sequenced sample consisted of blood. Here the CDR3 reads CSAYRSTDTQYF. The DNA of the CDR3 is TGCAGTGCTTACCGTAGCACAGATACGCAGTATTTT.